This T cell receptor beta chain is drawn from a study of CD8 T cells in ankylosing spondylitis. The study's findings and limits: A TCR beta motif of eight or nine highly homologous variants seemed to mark ankylosing spondylitis blood. Disease-associated clones were reportedly significantly overrepresented in matched ankylosing spondylitis synovial fluid.

MiXCR, applied by TCRdb to the 5' RACE reads, yields one record per CDR3 protein. The sample contains over 450,000 distinct CDR3 sequences, roughly 12% of which appear only once. This clonotype has at least ten counts. The antigen remains unidentified. The V end was cut by 6 bases, the J end by 7 bases, with 18 bases between. Germline CDR1 is SQVTM and CDR2 is ANQGSEA. CDR3 length: 13 residues. Sequencing input: blood, either unsorted or a sorted T cell fraction (not recorded which). This TCR was sampled from a male donor with ankylosing spondylitis. V and J are TRBV29-1 and TRBJ1-2; D gene unclear. In DNA form, the CDR3 reads TGCAGCGTCGAATCCGGCGAATTGAGTGGCTACACCTTC. Its translation: CSVESGELSGYTF.